One sample yielded the 14 T cell receptor beta chains listed below, sequenced in a study of post-analysis software for immune sequencing data. No antigen has been identified for these receptors. Unique molecular identifiers were built into the TCR beta cDNA libraries. MiXCR, run by TCRdb on the PCR reads, gives a single entry per CDR3 protein. In the table there are about 400,000 distinct CDR3 sequences, roughly 30% of which are singletons. Broader study findings: Patients used about five TRBV segments, including TRBV5-6, TRBV5-1 and TRBV20-1, more often than controls.

Input material: blood. The receptors were gathered from a girl aged 10 to 17 with multiple sclerosis.

The gene calls are TRBV5-1 and TRBJ2-3, with 7 nucleotides matching TRBD1. The CDR3 covers 14 residues. The V segment lost 7 bases and the J segment 0 bases; nucleotides outside the gene matches: 5. The germline gives CDR1 SGHRS, CDR2 YFSETQ. CDR3 in DNA: TGCGCCAGCGCCCGACAGGGAAGCACAGATACGCAGTATTTT. It specifies CASARQGSTDTQYF.

The rearrangement joins TRBV5-1 to TRBJ2-3; 12 bases are a match to TRBD2. Trimming at V came to 5 bases and at J to 4 bases, leaving 11 bases not matched to a gene. The CDR3 contains 17 residues. Germline CDR1 is SGHRS and CDR2 is YFSETQ. The CDR3 coding sequence is TGCGCCAGCAGGCCTTTTCCCGGGACTAGCGGGCCAGATACGCAGTATTTT. It encodes CASRPFPGTSGPDTQYF. Full variable domain (rest looked up from reference TRBV5-1 and TRBJ2-3): KAGVTQTPRYLIKTRGQQVTLSCSPISGHRSVSWYQQTPGQGLQFLFEYFSETQRNKGNFPGRFSGRQFSNSRSEMNVSTLELGDSALYLCASRPFPGTSGPDTQYFGPGTRLTVL.

This clonotype was found a few times. The CDR3 coding sequence is TGTGCCAGCAGCTCCCAAGGCAGGGCCGACGAGCAGTACTTC. Amino acids: CASSSQGRADEQYF. This chain joins TRBV7-3 and TRBJ2-7; TRBD1 might be the D (5 bases). V was shortened by 4 bases and J by 5 bases, with 15 bases between the two germline ends. Germline V gene lookup returns CDR1 SGHTA and CDR2 FQGTGA. The CDR3 length is 14 residues.

This chain uses TRBV4-1 with TRBJ2-3, with D perhaps TRBD1 or TRBD2 (5 bases each). Looked up from germline, CDR1 is MGHRA and CDR2 is YSYEKL. This CDR3 contains 14 residues. The germline V and J ends were trimmed by 5 bases and 0 bases, with 9 bases remaining between them. CDR3 sequence: CASSVGPSTDTQYF. The CDR3 DNA reads as TGCGCCAGCAGCGTGGGACCTAGCACAGATACGCAGTATTTT.

V gene TRBV7-2 combines with J gene TRBJ2-6; D might be TRBD1 (6 bases). The CDR3 runs to 12 residues. Trimming removed 7 bases at V and 10 bases at J, with 11 bases between. Germline CDR1 is SGHTA and CDR2 is FQGNSA. The DNA for the CDR3 is TGTGCCAGCACGGACAGTCCGAACGTCCTGACTTTC. Protein product: CASTDSPNVLTF. Looking up the rest from reference TRBV7-2 and TRBJ2-6 gives the full variable domain: GAGVSQSPSNKVTEKGKDVELRCDPISGHTALYWYRQSLGQGLEFLIYFQGNSAPDKSGLPSDRFSAERTGGSVSTLTIQRTQQEDSAVYLCASTDSPNVLTFGAGSRLTVL.

Comment on this clonotype: This could be a read error, since a much larger clone is one nucleotide away. The J gene is TRBJ2-1, the V gene TRBV18; perhaps TRBD2 as D (5 bases). The J call may be incorrect, as the DNA end agrees better with TRBJ2-7. In germline, CDR1 is KGHSH, CDR2 LQKENI. There are 15 residues in the CDR3. The CDR3 protein is CASSPSQAEDYEQYF. CDR3 nucleotide sequence: TGTGCCAGCTCACCAAGCCAAGCGGAAGACTACGAGCAGTACTTC.

The rearrangement uses TRBV4-3 and TRBJ1-5; 7 bases align to TRBD1. The CDR3 is 16 residues long. Germline V lookup: CDR1 LGHNA, CDR2 YSLEER. The ends lost 0 bases at V and 0 bases at J; junction bases unmatched: 2. Here the CDR3 reads CASSQEWDSSNQPQHF. In DNA, the CDR3 is TGCGCCAGCAGCCAAGAGTGGGACAGTAGCAATCAGCCCCAGCATTTT.

The chain links TRBV27 to TRBJ2-7; D is undetermined. Trimming removed 2 bases at V and 5 bases at J, with 10 bases between. Germline V lookup: CDR1 MNHEY, CDR2 SMNVEV (reference sequence). The CDR3 extends over 13 amino acids. Here the CDR3 DNA reads TGTGCCAGCAGTTTAAATTTTAGGGACGAGCAGTACTTC. Its protein product is CASSLNFRDEQYF.

This clonotype turned up a few times. The chain recombines TRBV6-5 with TRBJ2-1; 10 bases fit TRBD2. The V gene end was trimmed by 6 bases and the J gene end by 6 bases; junction bases not matched to a gene: 8. Germline CDR1 and CDR2: MNHEY and SVGAGI. CDR3 length: 15 residues. In DNA, the CDR3 is TGTGCCAGCAGATTCCTAGCGGGGGTTAGCAATGAGCAGTTCTTC. It encodes CASRFLAGVSNEQFF.

The chain is built from TRBV20-1 and TRBJ2-4; D is perhaps TRBD2 (5 bases). The CDR3 is made up of 20 amino acids. V was shortened by 2 bases and J by 0 bases, with 26 bases between the two germline ends. Germline V CDR1 and CDR2: DFQATT, SNEGSKA (reference sequence). The CDR3 bases are TGCAGTGCTAGACCGCCAACTAGTGCCACGTCCCCACTAGCCAAAAACATTCAGTACTTC. It specifies CSARPPTSATSPLAKNIQYF.

The chain recombines TRBV7-9 with TRBJ1-1; TRBD1 is a possible D gene (5 bases). The germline V gene has CDR1 SEHNR and CDR2 FQNEAQ (reference sequence). The V end was cut by 5 bases, the J end by 11 bases, with 12 bases between. This CDR3 region has 11 residues. The CDR3 protein is CASSPGTVAFF. CDR3 nucleotide sequence: TGTGCCAGCAGCCCAGGGACTGTTGCTTTCTTT.

This clonotype came up once. This chain joins TRBV3-1 and TRBJ2-7; 10 bases are shared with TRBD1. The ends lost 1 base at V and 3 bases at J; junction bases unmatched: 3. Germline CDR1 and CDR2: LGHDT and YNNKEL (reference sequence). CDR3 length equals 15 residues. The CDR3, as DNA: TGTGCCAGCAGCCAAGGAGGGACAGGGGACTACGAGCAGTACTTC. As protein: CASSQGGTGDYEQYF.

This clonotype was observed a few times. The chain links TRBV20-1 to TRBJ2-3; TRBD1 might be the D (6 bases). The CDR3 has 15 residues. CDR1 DFQATT and CDR2 SNEGSKA come from the germline V gene (reference sequence). Trimming took 6 bases from V and 2 from J, leaving 18 bases between them. The DNA of the CDR3 is TGCAGTGCGGCAGGGGAACGCCTTACCACAGATACGCAGTATTTT. Its translation: CSAAGERLTTDTQYF.

Concerning this clonotype itself: A much larger clonotype is one base distant, so this may be a read error. The chain employs TRBV20-1 and TRBJ2-7, with 9 bases identical to TRBD2. Germline V CDR1 and CDR2: DFQATT, SNEGSKA (reference sequence). V lost 7 bases and J lost 6; bases outside the gene matches: 13. The CDR3 runs 14 residues. The DNA for the CDR3 is TGCAGTGTTAGGGGCCCGGGACTAGCCCTCGAGCAGTACTTC. Protein: CSVRGPGLALEQYF.